One and the same sample provided the 10 T cell receptor beta chains below, sequenced in a study of blood T cell repertoires in COVID-19. TCRdb's copy holds only in-frame clones and misses some; the assay was immunoSEQ multiplex PCR. The top ten clones hold about an eighth of a sample with tens of thousands of clones, approximately 84% of them seen once. Sequencing input: peripheral blood. Source of these receptors: a man aged 50 or older with COVID-19, enrolled during active disease.

J is TRBJ1-5 and V is TRBV19, with 10 bases aligning to TRBD1. CDR1 LNHDA and CDR2 SQIVND come from the germline V gene (reference sequence). V lost 2 bases to trimming and J lost 7 bases; unmatched junction nucleotides: 8. The CDR3 is 16 residues long. For the CDR3, the DNA is TGTGCCAGTAGTATATCGGGACAGGGGACGGGGCAGCCCCAGCATTTT. Protein sequence: CASSISGQGTGQPQHF.

The chain employs TRBV16 and TRBJ2-2; D is unresolved. This CDR3 contains 13 residues. With 5 bases removed from V and 7 bases from J, the gap between germline ends came to 11 bases. Germline V gene sequence: CDR1 KGHSY, CDR2 FQNENV. CDR3 residues: CASSAHQRGELFF. Here the CDR3 DNA reads TGTGCCAGCAGCGCGCATCAACGCGGGGAGCTGTTTTTT.

This clone was seen a few times. The chain joins TRBV29-1 to TRBJ2-7; 12 positions agree with TRBD2. This CDR3 has 14 amino acids. The V gene's germline CDR1 is SQVTM and CDR2 ANQGSEA. Trimming took 6 bases from V and 3 from J; bases not matched to a gene: 6. The CDR3 nucleotides are TGCAGCGTCGCCAGACTAGCGGGGGACTACGAGCAGTACTTC. Encoded protein: CSVARLAGDYEQYF.

In its sample, this clone was seen a few times. The V gene is TRBV12-5, the J gene TRBJ1-3; 7 positions agree with TRBD1. Germline loops: CDR1 LGHNT, CDR2 FRNRAP. The CDR3 has 14 residues. The V segment lost 4 bases and the J segment 5 bases; nucleotides outside the gene matches: 5. CDR3 bases: TGTGCTAGTGGTTCGGGGACAGATCGAAACACCATATATTTT. Protein: CASGSGTDRNTIYF.

The V gene is TRBV12-5, the J gene TRBJ2-1; D is undetermined. The V and J ends lost 6 bases and 0 bases respectively, with 12 bases between them. Germline V gene lookup returns CDR1 LGHNT and CDR2 FRNRAP. CDR3 length equals 15 residues. Here the CDR3 DNA reads TGTGCTAGTGGCCGCGCGGTTAGCTCCTACAATGAGCAGTTCTTC. It specifies CASGRAVSSYNEQFF. Filled out from reference TRBV12-5 and TRBJ2-1, the complete variable domain reads DARVTQTPRHKVTEMGQEVTMRCQPILGHNTVFWYRQTMMQGLELLAYFRNRAPLDDSGMPKDRFSAEMPDATLATLKIQPSEPRDSAVYFCASGRAVSSYNEQFFGPGTRLTVL.

The CDR3 region is CASSFGEENTEAFF. CDR3 bases: TGTGCCAGCAGCTTTGGGGAGGAGAACACTGAAGCTTTCTTT. The rearrangement uses TRBV7-9 and TRBJ1-1; D gene ambiguous. V lost 3 bases and J lost 1, with 9 bases in between. Germline V gene sequence: CDR1 SEHNR, CDR2 FQNEAQ (reference sequence). CDR3 size: 14 residues.

This rearrangement joins TRBV6-5 to TRBJ2-1; TRBD2 matches 8 bases. The J segment lost 4 bases and the V segment lost 11 bases, leaving 13 bases of the junction unmatched. The CDR3 extends over 15 amino acids. The germline gives CDR1 MNHEY, CDR2 SVGAGI. The CDR3 loop is CASQRERGPYNEQFF. DNA of the CDR3: TGTGCCTCCCAGCGGGAGCGGGGACCATACAATGAGCAGTTCTTC.

Points on this clone: Compared with germline, one end of the junction differs, possibly owing to a read error. This rearrangement joins TRBV12-3 or TRBV12-4 to TRBJ2-2; 8 bases are a match to TRBD2. The CDR3 covers 13 residues. The CDR3 spells CASSLAGAGELFF. CDR3 DNA: TGTGCCAGCAGTCTAGCGGGCGCCGGGGAGCTGTTTTTT.

This chain links TRBV5-6 with TRBJ1-2, with D hard to call. Trimming removed 4 bases from V and 4 bases from J, with 17 bases in between. The CDR3 consists of 15 residues. Germline loops: CDR1 SGHDT, CDR2 YYEEEE. The CDR3 reads CASSLWARLGYGYTF. The DNA for the CDR3 is TGTGCCAGCAGCCTCTGGGCCAGGCTGGGCTATGGCTACACCTTC. Complete variable domain (other parts from reference TRBV5-6 and TRBJ1-2): DAGVTQSPTHLIKTRGQQVTLRCSPKSGHDTVSWYQQALGQGPQFIFQYYEEEERQRGNFPDRFSGHQFPNYSSELNVNALLLGDSALYLCASSLWARLGYGYTFGSGTRLTVV.

The genes are TRBV7-9 and TRBJ2-3; 8 positions match TRBD1. CDR1 is SEHNR, CDR2 FQNEAQ, per germline (reference sequence). CDR3 length equals 15 residues. The trim removed 5 bases at V and 3 bases at J, leaving 7 bases unmatched. The CDR3 loop is CASSTRQGKTDTQYF. In DNA form, the CDR3 reads TGTGCCAGCAGCACCCGACAGGGGAAGACAGATACGCAGTATTTT.